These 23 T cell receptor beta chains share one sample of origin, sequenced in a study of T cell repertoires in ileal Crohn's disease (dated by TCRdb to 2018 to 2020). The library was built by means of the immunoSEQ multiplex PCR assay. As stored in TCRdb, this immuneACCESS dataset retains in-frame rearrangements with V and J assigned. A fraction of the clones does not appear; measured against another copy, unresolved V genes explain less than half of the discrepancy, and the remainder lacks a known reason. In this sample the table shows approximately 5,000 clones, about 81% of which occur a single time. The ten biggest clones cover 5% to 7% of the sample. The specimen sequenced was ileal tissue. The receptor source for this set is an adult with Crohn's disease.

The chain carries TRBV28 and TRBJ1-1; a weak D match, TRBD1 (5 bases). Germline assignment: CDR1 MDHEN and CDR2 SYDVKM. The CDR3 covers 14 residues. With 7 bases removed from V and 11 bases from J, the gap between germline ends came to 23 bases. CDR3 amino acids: CASTTAMGGFRAFF. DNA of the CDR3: TGTGCCAGCACCACCGCAATGGGGGGTTTTAGGGCTTTCTTT.

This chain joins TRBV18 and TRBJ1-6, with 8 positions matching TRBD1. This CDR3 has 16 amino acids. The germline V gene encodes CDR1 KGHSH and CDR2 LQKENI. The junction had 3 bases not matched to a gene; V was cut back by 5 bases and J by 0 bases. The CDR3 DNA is TGTGCCAGCTCAGGGGACAGGAGCTCCTATAATTCACCCCTCCACTTT. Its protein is CASSGDRSSYNSPLHF.

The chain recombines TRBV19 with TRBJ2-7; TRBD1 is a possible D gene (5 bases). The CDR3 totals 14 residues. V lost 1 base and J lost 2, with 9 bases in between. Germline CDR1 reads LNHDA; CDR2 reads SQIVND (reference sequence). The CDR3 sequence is CASSIGIGAYEQYF. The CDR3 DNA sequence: TGTGCCAGTAGTATAGGGATAGGGGCCTACGAGCAGTACTTC.

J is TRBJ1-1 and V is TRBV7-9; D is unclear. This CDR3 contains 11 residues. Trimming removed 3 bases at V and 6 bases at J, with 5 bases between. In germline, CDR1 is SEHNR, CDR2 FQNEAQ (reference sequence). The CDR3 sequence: CASSFLAEAFF. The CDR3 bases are TGTGCCAGCAGCTTTCTTGCTGAAGCTTTCTTT. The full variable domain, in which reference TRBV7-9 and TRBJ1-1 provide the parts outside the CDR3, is DTGVSQNPRHKITKRGQNVTFRCDPISEHNRLYWYRQTLGQGPEFLTYFQNEAQLEKSRLLSDRFSAERPKGSFSTLEIQRTEQGDSAMYLCASSFLAEAFFGQGTRLTVV.

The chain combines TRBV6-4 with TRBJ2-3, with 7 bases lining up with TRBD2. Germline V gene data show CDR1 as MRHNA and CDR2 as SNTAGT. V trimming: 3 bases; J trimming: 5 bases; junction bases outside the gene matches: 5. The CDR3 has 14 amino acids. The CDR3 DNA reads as TGTGCCAGCAGTGAACGGGGGGAAGGAGATACGCAGTATTTT. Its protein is CASSERGEGDTQYF.

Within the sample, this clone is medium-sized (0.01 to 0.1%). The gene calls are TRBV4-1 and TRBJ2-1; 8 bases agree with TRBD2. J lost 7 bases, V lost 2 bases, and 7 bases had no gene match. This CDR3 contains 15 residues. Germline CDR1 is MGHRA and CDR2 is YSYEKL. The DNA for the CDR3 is TGCGCCAGCAGCCAATCGGGGACTAGTAGGAATGAGCAGTTCTTC. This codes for CASSQSGTSRNEQFF.

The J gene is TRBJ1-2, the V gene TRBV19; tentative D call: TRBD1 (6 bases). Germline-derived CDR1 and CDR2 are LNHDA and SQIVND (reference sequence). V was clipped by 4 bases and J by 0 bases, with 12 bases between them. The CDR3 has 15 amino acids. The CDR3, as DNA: TGTGCCAGTAGTACAGGGGATGGGACTAACTATGGCTACACCTTC. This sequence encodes CASSTGDGTNYGYTF.

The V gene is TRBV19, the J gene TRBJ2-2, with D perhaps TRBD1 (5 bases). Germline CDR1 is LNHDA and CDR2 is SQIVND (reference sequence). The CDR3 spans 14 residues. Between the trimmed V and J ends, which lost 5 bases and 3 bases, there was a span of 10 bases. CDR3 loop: CASSAQEHTGELFF. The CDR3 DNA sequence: TGTGCCAGTAGTGCACAGGAGCACACCGGGGAGCTGTTTTTT.

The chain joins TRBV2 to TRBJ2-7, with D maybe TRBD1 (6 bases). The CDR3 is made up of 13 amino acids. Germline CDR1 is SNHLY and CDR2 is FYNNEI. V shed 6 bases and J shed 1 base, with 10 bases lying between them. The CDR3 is CASRSTGSYEQYF. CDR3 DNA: TGTGCCAGCAGATCTACAGGGTCCTACGAGCAGTACTTC.

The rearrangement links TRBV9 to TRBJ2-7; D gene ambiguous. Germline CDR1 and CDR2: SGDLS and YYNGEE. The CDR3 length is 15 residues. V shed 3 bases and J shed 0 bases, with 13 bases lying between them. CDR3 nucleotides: TGTGCCAGCAGCGGTGGTTCCCAGGACTCCTACGAGCAGTACTTC. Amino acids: CASSGGSQDSYEQYF.

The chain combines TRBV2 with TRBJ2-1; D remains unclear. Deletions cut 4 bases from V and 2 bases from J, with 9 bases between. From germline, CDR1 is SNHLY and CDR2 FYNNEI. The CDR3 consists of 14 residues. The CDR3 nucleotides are TGTGCCAGCAGTGTGTCTAATACCTACAATGAGCAGTTCTTC. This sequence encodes CASSVSNTYNEQFF. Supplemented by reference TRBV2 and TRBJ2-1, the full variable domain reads EPEVTQTPSHQVTQMGQEVILRCVPISNHLYFYWYRQILGQKVEFLVSFYNNEISEKSEIFDDQFSVERPDGSNFTLKIRSTKLEDSAMYFCASSVSNTYNEQFFGPGTRLTVL.

CDR3: CASQVREIYGYTF. In DNA, the CDR3 is TGTGCCAGTCAGGTCCGGGAGATCTATGGCTACACCTTC. V gene TRBV2 combines with J gene TRBJ1-2; no clear D. The CDR3 totals 13 residues. Germline V gene sequence: CDR1 SNHLY, CDR2 FYNNEI. Trimming shortened V by 9 bases and J by 4 bases, and 15 bases separated the two germline ends.

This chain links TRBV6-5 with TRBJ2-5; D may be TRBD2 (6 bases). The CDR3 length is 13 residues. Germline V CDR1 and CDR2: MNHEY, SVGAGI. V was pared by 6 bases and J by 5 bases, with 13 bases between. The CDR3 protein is CASSPSGDETQYF. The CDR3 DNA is TGTGCCAGCAGCCCCTCGGGGGATGAGACCCAGTACTTC.

The CDR3: CASSIGIPGPVRYGYTF. The CDR3 coding sequence is TGTGCCAGTAGTATTGGTATTCCTGGCCCGGTGAGGTATGGCTACACCTTC. This chain links TRBV19 with TRBJ1-2; D uncertain. Germline V CDR1 and CDR2: LNHDA, SQIVND (reference sequence). The CDR3 covers 17 residues. V lost 3 bases and J 5 bases, leaving 22 bases between the germline ends.

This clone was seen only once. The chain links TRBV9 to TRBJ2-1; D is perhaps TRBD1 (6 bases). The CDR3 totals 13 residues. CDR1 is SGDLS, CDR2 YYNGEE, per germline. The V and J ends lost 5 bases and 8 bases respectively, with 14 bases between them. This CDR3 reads CASRSGWGHEQFF. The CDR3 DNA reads TGTGCCAGCAGGAGCGGTTGGGGGCATGAGCAGTTCTTC.

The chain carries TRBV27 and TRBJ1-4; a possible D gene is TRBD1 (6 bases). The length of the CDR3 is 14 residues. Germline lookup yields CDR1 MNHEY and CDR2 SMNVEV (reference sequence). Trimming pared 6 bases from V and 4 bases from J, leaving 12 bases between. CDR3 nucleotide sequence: TGTGCCAGCAGGAACAGGGCTTATAATGAAAAACTGTTTTTT. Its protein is CASRNRAYNEKLFF.

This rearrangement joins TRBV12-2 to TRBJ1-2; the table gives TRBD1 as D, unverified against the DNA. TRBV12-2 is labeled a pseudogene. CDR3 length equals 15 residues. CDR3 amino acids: CASRDWWQGNCGYTF. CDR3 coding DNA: TGTGCAAGTCGCGATTGGTGGCAGGGGAATTGCGGCTACACCTTC.

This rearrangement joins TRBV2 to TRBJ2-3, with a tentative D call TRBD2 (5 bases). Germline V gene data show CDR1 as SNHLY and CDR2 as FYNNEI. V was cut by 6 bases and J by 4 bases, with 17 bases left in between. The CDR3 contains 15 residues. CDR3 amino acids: CASSPRGRDSDTQYF. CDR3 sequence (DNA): TGTGCCAGCAGCCCTAGAGGGAGAGATTCAGATACGCAGTATTTT.

CDR3 residues: CASSVGGTDSGNTIYF. CDR3 bases: TGTGCCAGCAGTGTCGGAGGGACAGACTCTGGAAACACCATATATTTT. The chain joins TRBV2 to TRBJ1-3; 7 bases fit TRBD1. V dropped 4 bases and J dropped 0; count of bases not matched to a gene: 6. CDR3 length: 16 amino acids. Germline V gene data show CDR1 as SNHLY and CDR2 as FYNNEI.

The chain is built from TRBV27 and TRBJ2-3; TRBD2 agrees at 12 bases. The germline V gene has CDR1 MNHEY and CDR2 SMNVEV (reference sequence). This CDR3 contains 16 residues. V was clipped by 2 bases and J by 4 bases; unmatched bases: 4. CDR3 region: CASSLLAGGSADTQYF. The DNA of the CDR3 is TGTGCCAGCAGTTTACTAGCGGGAGGGTCAGCAGATACGCAGTATTTT.

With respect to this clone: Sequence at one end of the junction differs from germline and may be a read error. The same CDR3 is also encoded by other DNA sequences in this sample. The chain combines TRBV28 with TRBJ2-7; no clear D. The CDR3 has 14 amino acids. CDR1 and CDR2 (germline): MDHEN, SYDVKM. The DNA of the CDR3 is TGTGCCAGTAGTTCCCCCGCCGGGTCGGGCGAGCAGTACTTC. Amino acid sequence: CASSSPAGSGEQYF.

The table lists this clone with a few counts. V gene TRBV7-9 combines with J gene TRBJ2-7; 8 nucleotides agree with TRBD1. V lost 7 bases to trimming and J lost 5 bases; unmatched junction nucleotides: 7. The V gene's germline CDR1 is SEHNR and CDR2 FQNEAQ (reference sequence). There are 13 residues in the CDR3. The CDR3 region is CASTGQGSHEQYF. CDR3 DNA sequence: TGTGCCAGCACCGGACAGGGTTCCCACGAGCAGTACTTC.

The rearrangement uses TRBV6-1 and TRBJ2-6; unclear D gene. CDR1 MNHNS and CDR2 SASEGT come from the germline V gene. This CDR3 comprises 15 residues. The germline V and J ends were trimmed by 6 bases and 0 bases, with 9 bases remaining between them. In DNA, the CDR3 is TGTGCCAGCAGACCTACAGTCTCTGGGGCCAACGTCCTGACTTTC. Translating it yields CASRPTVSGANVLTF.